This is a list of T cell receptor beta chains from one sample in a study of T cell responses to AZD1222 COVID-19 vaccine. TCRdb's table, derived via immunoSEQ multiplex PCR, lists solely in-frame clones and lacks some. The table has roughly 110,000 clones, around 90% seen once; the top ten hold 6.5% to 10%. This material consisted of peripheral blood, taken 28 days after the second AZD1222 dose. These receptors came from an adult who received the AZD1222 COVID-19 vaccine. The conserved cysteine and the conserved F or W are not part of the CDR3 here.

v_call: TRBV7-2; j_call: TRBJ2-7; cdr3_aa: ASSDSGGAYEQY
v_call: TRBV13; j_call: TRBJ2-2; cdr3_aa: ASSLEVATGELF
v_call: TRBV3-1/TRBV3-2; j_call: TRBJ1-6; cdr3_aa: ASKQGLSPLH
v_call: TRBV2; j_call: TRBJ1-6; cdr3_aa: ASRDGKSSYNSPLH
v_call: TRBV7-9; j_call: TRBJ2-2; cdr3_aa: ASNSGSNTGELF
v_call: TRBV6-5; j_call: TRBJ1-6; cdr3_aa: ASRTRGRLGSPLH
v_call: TRBV7-2; j_call: TRBJ1-1; cdr3_aa: ASSLERIWNTEAF
v_call: TRBV4-3; j_call: TRBJ2-7; cdr3_aa: ASSQDLTRTYEQY
v_call: TRBV4-3; j_call: TRBJ1-1; cdr3_aa: ASSHQAGPEEAF
v_call: TRBV6-5; j_call: TRBJ1-5; cdr3_aa: ASRPQPQH
v_call: TRBV6-6; j_call: TRBJ2-7; cdr3_aa: ASSPGDYEQY
v_call: TRBV6-2/TRBV6-3; j_call: TRBJ1-3; cdr3_aa: ASSYPRTWQNTIY
v_call: TRBV6-4; j_call: TRBJ1-6; cdr3_aa: ASSDSENSPLH
v_call: TRBV9; j_call: TRBJ1-2; cdr3_aa: ASSPADGYT
v_call: TRBV4-1; j_call: TRBJ2-2; cdr3_aa: ASRRTGGENTGELF
v_call: TRBV7-3; j_call: TRBJ2-1; cdr3_aa: ASSLSRLASASEQF
v_call: TRBV14; j_call: TRBJ1-1; cdr3_aa: ASSQGRWTMNTEAF
v_call: TRBV3-1/TRBV3-2; j_call: TRBJ2-2; cdr3_aa: ASSDHRGNTGELF
v_call: TRBV2; j_call: TRBJ2-5; cdr3_aa: ASKRRRGLAGETQY
v_call: TRBV11-2; j_call: TRBJ2-3; cdr3_aa: ASRPWVGLADTQY
v_call: TRBV7-3; j_call: TRBJ2-7; cdr3_aa: ASSLGPTSSYEQY
v_call: TRBV2; j_call: TRBJ1-5; cdr3_aa: ASSVRWNQPQH
v_call: TRBV11-2; j_call: TRBJ2-7; cdr3_aa: ASSTRTSGSYEQY
v_call: TRBV29-1; j_call: TRBJ1-3; cdr3_aa: SVGSDSGNTIY
v_call: TRBV6-5; j_call: TRBJ1-6; cdr3_aa: ASRNSDRNNSPLH
v_call: TRBV3-1/TRBV3-2; j_call: TRBJ2-6; cdr3_aa: ASSQDRSPSGANVLT
v_call: TRBV5-4; j_call: TRBJ1-6; cdr3_aa: ANEDTGRAEPGSPLH
v_call: TRBV19; j_call: TRBJ1-5; cdr3_aa: ASSTQGAYQPQH
v_call: TRBV27; j_call: TRBJ2-7; cdr3_aa: ASSLWLGNYEQY
v_call: TRBV5-1; j_call: TRBJ2-6; cdr3_aa: ASSLGVGASGANVLT
v_call: TRBV29-1; j_call: TRBJ2-7; cdr3_aa: SVEGVGFEQY
v_call: TRBV2; j_call: TRBJ2-1; cdr3_aa: ASCRSGGYNEQF
v_call: TRBV18; j_call: TRBJ1-2; cdr3_aa: ASSQQGERYGYT
v_call: TRBV9; j_call: TRBJ2-3; cdr3_aa: ASSVAAAGEQY
v_call: TRBV14; j_call: TRBJ1-6; cdr3_aa: ASSQAGRSYNSPLH
v_call: TRBV4-2; j_call: TRBJ1-2; cdr3_aa: ASSQVAGTGASYYGYT
v_call: TRBV9; j_call: TRBJ2-7; cdr3_aa: ASSVGNSGQANYEQY
v_call: TRBV6-2/TRBV6-3; j_call: TRBJ2-3; cdr3_aa: ASSYVTGGPKSTDTQY
v_call: TRBV7-9; j_call: TRBJ1-1; cdr3_aa: ASAWAVNTEAF
v_call: TRBV9; j_call: TRBJ1-1; cdr3_aa: ASSVDGAMNTEAF
v_call: TRBV5-4; j_call: TRBJ1-2; cdr3_aa: ASSLKQGALFDYGYT
v_call: TRBV25-1; j_call: TRBJ1-6; cdr3_aa: ASSGTGATDNSPLH
v_call: TRBV5-1; j_call: TRBJ2-7; cdr3_aa: ASSPQGVYEQY
v_call: TRBV4-3; j_call: TRBJ2-1; cdr3_aa: ASSQEDGGANEQF
v_call: TRBV3-1/TRBV3-2; j_call: TRBJ1-2; cdr3_aa: ASSQYGIT
v_call: TRBV9; j_call: TRBJ2-2; cdr3_aa: ARRAGGNTGELF
v_call: TRBV6-5; j_call: TRBJ1-2; cdr3_aa: ASSYFGPGNYGYT
v_call: TRBV6-5; j_call: TRBJ2-2; cdr3_aa: ASSYDWMNTGELF